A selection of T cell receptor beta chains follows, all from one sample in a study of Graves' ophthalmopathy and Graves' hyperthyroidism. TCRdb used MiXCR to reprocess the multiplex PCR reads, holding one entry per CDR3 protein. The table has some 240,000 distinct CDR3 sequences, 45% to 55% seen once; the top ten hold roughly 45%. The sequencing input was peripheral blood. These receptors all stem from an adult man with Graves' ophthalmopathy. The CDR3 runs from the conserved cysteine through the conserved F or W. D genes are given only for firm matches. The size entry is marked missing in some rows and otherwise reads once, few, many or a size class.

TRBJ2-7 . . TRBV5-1 CASSLASAGSEQYF TGCGCCAGCAGCTTGGCCAGCGCTGGGAGCGAGCAGTACTTC
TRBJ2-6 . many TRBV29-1 CSVPSSGANVLTF TGCAGCGTCCCCAGCTCTGGGGCCAACGTCCTGACTTTC
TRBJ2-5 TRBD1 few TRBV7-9 CASTSGTGKETQYF TGTGCCAGCACCTCCGGGACAGGGAAGGAGACCCAGTACTTC
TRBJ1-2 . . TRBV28 CASSQSTYGYTF TGTGCCAGCAGCCAATCGACCTATGGCTACACCTTC
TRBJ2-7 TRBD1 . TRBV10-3 CAIRADRGHEQYF TGTGCCATCAGAGCAGACAGGGGTCACGAGCAGTACTTC
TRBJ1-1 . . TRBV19 CASSVGQLYFEAFF TGTGCCAGCAGCGTCGGACAGCTTTACTTTGAAGCTTTCTTT
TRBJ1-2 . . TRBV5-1 CASSLLQGEGGYTF TGCGCCAGCAGCTTGCTACAGGGAGAGGGTGGCTACACCTTC
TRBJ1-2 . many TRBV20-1 CSASDSSNYGYTF TGCAGTGCTAGCGACAGTTCTAACTATGGCTACACCTTC
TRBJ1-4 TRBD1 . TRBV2 CASTRTGKGGEKLFF TGTGCCAGCACCAGGACAGGGAAAGGGGGGGAAAAACTGTTTTTT
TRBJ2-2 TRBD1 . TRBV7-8 CASSLGGQGNTGELFF TGTGCCAGCAGCTTAGGAGGACAGGGAAACACCGGGGAGCTGTTTTTT
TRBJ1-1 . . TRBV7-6 CASSLGSARDGSGLGSEAFF TGTGCCAGCAGCTTAGGCAGTGCTAGAGATGGAAGTGGGCTTGGGTCTGAAGCTTTCTTT
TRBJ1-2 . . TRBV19 CASSVGGLRNYGYTF TGTGCCAGTAGTGTAGGGGGGCTACGGAACTATGGCTACACCTTC
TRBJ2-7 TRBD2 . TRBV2 CASNPWGREGPQTEQYF TGTGCCAGCAACCCTTGGGGGCGGGAGGGCCCTCAAACCGAGCAGTACTTC
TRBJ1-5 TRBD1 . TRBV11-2 CASTDRDQPQHF TGTGCCAGCACCGACAGGGATCAGCCCCAGCATTTT
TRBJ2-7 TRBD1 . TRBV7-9 CASSFAGTGIYEQYF TGTGCCAGCAGCTTCGCCGGGACAGGAATCTACGAGCAGTACTTC
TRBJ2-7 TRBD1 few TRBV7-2 CASSLDRGLQYF TGTGCCAGCAGCTTGGACAGGGGTTTGCAGTACTTC
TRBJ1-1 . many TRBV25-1 CATWEVYTEAFF TGTGCCACCTGGGAGGTCTACACTGAAGCTTTCTTT
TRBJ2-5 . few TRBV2 CASSGSSKETQYF TGTGCCAGCAGTGGGTCCAGTAAAGAGACCCAGTACTTC
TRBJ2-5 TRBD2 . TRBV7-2 CASSLRRGGLAKETQYF TGTGCCAGCAGCTTAAGGCGGGGGGGACTAGCGAAAGAGACCCAGTACTTC
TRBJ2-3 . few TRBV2 CASSTDLTDTQYF TGTGCCAGCAGTACGGACTTGACAGATACGCAGTATTTT
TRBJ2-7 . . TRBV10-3 CAISEGNTQYEQYF TGTGCCATCAGTGAGGGAAACACTCAATACGAGCAGTACTTC
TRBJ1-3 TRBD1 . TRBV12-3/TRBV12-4 CASSGGQLPNTIYF TGTGCCAGCAGCGGGGGACAGCTGCCGAACACCATATATTTT
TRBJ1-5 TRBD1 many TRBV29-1 CSVETGGSNQPQHF TGCAGCGTGGAGACAGGGGGGAGCAATCAGCCCCAGCATTTT
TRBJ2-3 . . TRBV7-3 CASNQGRPTDTQYF TGTGCCAGCAACCAAGGGAGGCCCACAGATACGCAGTATTTT
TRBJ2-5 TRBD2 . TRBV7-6 CASSLDSGGFGEQYF TGTGCCAGCAGCTTAGATAGCGGGGGCTTCGGGGAGCAGTACTTC
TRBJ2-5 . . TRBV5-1 CASSLTESRVETQYF TGCGCCAGCAGCTTGACGGAGTCCAGGGTGGAGACCCAGTACTTC
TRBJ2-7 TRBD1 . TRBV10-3 CASSQGWGQGSYEQYF TGTGCCAGCAGCCAAGGGTGGGGACAGGGATCCTACGAGCAGTACTTC
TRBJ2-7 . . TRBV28 CASSPLTPSYEQYF TGTGCCAGCAGTCCACTTACACCATCCTACGAGCAGTACTTC
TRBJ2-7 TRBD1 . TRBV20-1 CSASRDRATYEQYF TGCAGTGCTAGTAGGGACAGGGCCACCTACGAGCAGTACTTC
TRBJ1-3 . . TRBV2 CASSEDRFVDTIYF TGTGCCAGCAGTGAAGACCGATTTGTTGACACCATATATTTT
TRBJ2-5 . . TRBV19 CASSIEDSPLTQYF TGTGCCAGTAGTATAGAAGATAGCCCCCTGACCCAGTACTTC
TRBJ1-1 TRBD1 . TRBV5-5 CASSLGQGEAFF TGTGCCAGCAGCTTGGGACAGGGGGAGGCTTTCTTT
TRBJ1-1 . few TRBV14 CASSQVSDSPEAFF TGTGCCAGCAGCCAAGTATCGGACAGTCCTGAAGCTTTCTTT
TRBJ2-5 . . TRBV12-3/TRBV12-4 CASSLLAGVQETQYF TGTGCCAGCAGTTTATTGGCTGGCGTTCAAGAGACCCAGTACTTC
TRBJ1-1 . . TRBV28 CASTYDRRDTEAFF TGTGCCAGCACCTACGACAGGAGGGACACTGAAGCTTTCTTT
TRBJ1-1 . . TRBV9 CASKAGRVSTEAFF TGTGCTAGCAAGGCAGGGAGGGTGAGCACTGAAGCTTTCTTT
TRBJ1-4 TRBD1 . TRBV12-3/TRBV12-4 CASSLLTGGIGEKLFF TGTGCCAGCAGTTTGTTGACAGGGGGCATAGGTGAAAAACTGTTTTTT
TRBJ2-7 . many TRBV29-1 CSVEVGQQAYEQYF TGCAGCGTTGAAGTGGGGCAGCAAGCCTACGAGCAGTACTTC
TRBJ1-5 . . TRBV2 CASSEAQIDPNQPQHF TGTGCCAGCAGTGAAGCCCAGATCGACCCTAATCAGCCCCAGCATTTT
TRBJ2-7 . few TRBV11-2 CASSALYGGFREQYF TGTGCCAGCAGCGCTCTGTATGGGGGTTTTCGCGAGCAGTACTTC
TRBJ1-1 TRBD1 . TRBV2 CASRQGIGEAFF TGTGCCAGCAGACAGGGGATTGGTGAAGCTTTCTTT
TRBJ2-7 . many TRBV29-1 CSVGGAYEQYF TGCAGCGTGGGCGGGGCCTACGAGCAGTACTTC
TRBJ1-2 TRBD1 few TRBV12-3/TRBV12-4 CASSPWDRPNYGYTF TGTGCCAGCAGTCCCTGGGACAGGCCAAACTATGGCTACACCTTC
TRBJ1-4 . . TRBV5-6 CASSSPGETTNEKLFF TGTGCCAGCAGCTCGCCCGGGGAGACAACTAATGAAAAACTGTTTTTT
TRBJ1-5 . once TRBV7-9 CAGSLDQYNQPQHF TGTGCCGGCAGCTTAGATCAGTACAATCAGCCCCAGCATTTT
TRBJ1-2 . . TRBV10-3 CASTPSGGLSYGYTF TGTGCCAGCACCCCCTCTGGGGGCTTGAGCTATGGCTACACCTTC
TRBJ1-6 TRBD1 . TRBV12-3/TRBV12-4 CASSSGQGAINSPLHF TGTGCCAGCAGCTCGGGCCAGGGGGCTATCAATTCACCCCTCCACTTT
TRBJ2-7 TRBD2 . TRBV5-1 CASSLGSLAGGPYEQYF TGCGCCAGCAGCTTGGGGTCACTAGCGGGGGGACCCTACGAGCAGTACTTC
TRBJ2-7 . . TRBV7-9 CASSLSQATYEQYF TGCGCCAGCAGCCTCTCCCAGGCAACTTACGAGCAGTACTTC
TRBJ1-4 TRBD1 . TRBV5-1 CASSSLGTENEKLFF TGCGCCAGCAGCTCCCTCGGGACAGAGAATGAAAAACTGTTTTTT